The source of this T cell receptor (beta chain) is a study of T cells in Graves' hyperthyroidism and ophthalmopathy. General observations from the study: Model predictions of ophthalmopathy came a median around 6.5 months before onset.

The trim removed 7 bases at V and 8 bases at J, leaving 13 bases unmatched. The CDR3 consists of 16 residues. Germline CDR1 and CDR2: MDHEN and SYDVKM. Regions amplified from RNA transcripts were the TCR beta CDR3 regions. Initially, a first-round RT-PCR of the TCR CDR3 employed the HTBI primer set. In TCRdb, the multiplex PCR reads were re-called with MiXCR into one record per CDR3 protein. The data hold some 300,000 distinct CDR3 sequences, with 15% to 20% observed a single time. Regarding this clonotype: Its antigen is undetermined.

The chain has TRBV28 and TRBJ1-4; 10 nucleotides agree with TRBD1. This sequence was found in a man aged 50 to 60 with Graves' ophthalmopathy. Specimen: blood. CDR3: CASTPTGGGEREKLFF. CDR3 nucleotides: TGTGCCAGCACTCCGACAGGGGGCGGGGAGAGGGAAAAACTGTTTTTT.